The 9 T cell receptor beta chains given below trace back to one sample, sequenced in a study of T cell repertoires in cytomegalovirus infection (dated by TCRdb to 2018 to 2020). This specimen's treatment or condition label, interpreted: in vitro stimulation with specific CMV peptide epitopes to enrich CMV-specific T cells. Their antigens remain unidentified. Sequencing used an Illumina HiSeq 1500. TCRdb reran the public reads through fastp at Q25 and MiXCR, keeping productive beta chains. Rows are unified per CDR3 protein, each entry keeping the most common DNA and genes. Counted in this sample were about 47,000 distinct CDR3 sequences; around 20% of them appeared once. Roughly 78% of the sample lies in the top ten. The sample in question was CD8+ T cells from cultured PBMCs, obtained from culture after CMV antigen stimulation. The receptors here all came from a human donor in good health (CMV status not recorded). Some clones in this sample may be carry-over from other donors' samples.

V gene TRBV4-3 combines with J gene TRBJ2-7, with 12 positions matching TRBD1. V shed 4 bases, J shed 2 bases, and the junction held 6 bases outside the gene matches. Germline CDR1 reads LGHNA; CDR2 reads YSLEER. The CDR3 sequence is 16 residues long. As DNA, the CDR3 is TGCGCCAGCAGCCCCGACGGGACAGGGGGCCCCTACGAGCAGTACTTC. This encodes CASSPDGTGGPYEQYF.

By proportion, this clonotype is large. The chain recombines TRBV4-3 with TRBJ1-4; the D gene is possibly TRBD1 (6 bases). Trimming pared 3 bases from V and 5 bases from J, leaving 13 bases between. This CDR3 comprises 15 residues. Germline CDR1 is LGHNA and CDR2 is YSLEER. The CDR3 is CASSQEGQKNEKLFF. CDR3 DNA: TGCGCCAGCAGCCAGGAAGGACAGAAAAATGAAAAACTGTTTTTT.

This clonotype was observed a few times. This rearrangement joins TRBV7-8 to TRBJ1-1, with 7 bases lining up with TRBD1. The CDR3 is 15 amino acids. The V segment lost 4 bases and the J segment 1 base; nucleotides outside the gene matches: 6. Germline-derived CDR1 and CDR2 are SGHVS and FQNEAQ. CDR3 bases: TGTGCCAGCAGCTCCTCGGGACAGTCGAACACTGAAGCTTTCTTT. This encodes CASSSSGQSNTEAFF.

This sequence joins TRBV6-6 and TRBJ2-7, with TRBD1 matching 7 bases. Looked up from germline, CDR1 is MNHNY and CDR2 is SVGAGI (reference sequence). Trimming took 4 bases from V and 2 from J; bases not matched to a gene: 5. CDR3 size: 14 residues. The CDR3 bases are TGTGCCAGCAGTTTTCCGGGACAGACCTACGAGCAGTACTTC. Residues: CASSFPGQTYEQYF.

The chain is built from TRBV19 and TRBJ1-5, with 7 bases lining up with TRBD1. The V and J ends lost 5 bases and 9 bases, in that order; junction bases with no gene match: 10. There are 14 residues in the CDR3. CDR1 LNHDA and CDR2 SQIVND come from the germline V gene (reference sequence). CDR3 loop: CASSPGQPPWPQHF. CDR3 bases: TGTGCCAGTAGTCCGGGACAGCCTCCTTGGCCCCAGCATTTT.

J is TRBJ2-3 and V is TRBV4-1; perhaps TRBD1 as D (6 bases). This CDR3 comprises 17 residues. Germline CDR1 reads MGHRA; CDR2 reads YSYEKL. Between the trimmed V and J ends, which lost 1 base and 6 bases, there was a span of 20 bases. The CDR3 region is CASSQGGPQNFLDTQYF. The CDR3 DNA reads TGCGCCAGCAGCCAAGGGGGGCCCCAGAATTTCCTGGATACGCAGTATTTT.

The chain joins TRBV7-2 to TRBJ2-5, with 9 nucleotides matching TRBD1. Looked up from germline, CDR1 is SGHTA and CDR2 is FQGNSA. With 1 base clipped from V and 5 bases from J, the junction kept 5 bases outside the gene matches. The CDR3 has 15 amino acids. The CDR3 DNA reads TGTGCCAGCAGCTTAGGGTGGACAGGGGACGAGACCCAGTACTTC. Its translation is CASSLGWTGDETQYF.

The chain recombines TRBV2 with TRBJ1-2; D uncertain. This CDR3 has 11 residues. Germline loops: CDR1 SNHLY, CDR2 FYNNEI. With 8 bases removed from V and 1 base from J, the gap between germline ends came to 5 bases. CDR3 DNA sequence: TGTGCCAGCCGATTTAACTATGGCTACACCTTC. Protein sequence: CASRFNYGYTF. Full variable domain (missing parts from reference TRBV2 and TRBJ1-2): EPEVTQTPSHQVTQMGQEVILRCVPISNHLYFYWYRQILGQKVEFLVSFYNNEISEKSEIFDDQFSVERPDGSNFTLKIRSTKLEDSAMYFCASRFNYGYTFGSGTRLTVV.

This clonotype turned up a few times. The chain is built from TRBV7-6 and TRBJ2-1; 11 bases agree with TRBD2. The CDR3 contains 19 residues. The germline gives CDR1 SGHVS, CDR2 FNYEAQ. With 2 bases clipped from V and 4 bases from J, the junction kept 13 bases outside the gene matches. CDR3 bases: TGTGCCAGCAGCTTAAAGAGTAGCGGGGGGGCCTCCCTATACAATGAGCAGTTCTTC. This translates into CASSLKSSGGASLYNEQFF.